Below are 11 T cell receptor beta chains sequenced from a single sample in a study of T cells in Graves' hyperthyroidism and ophthalmopathy. Amplified TCR beta CDR3 regions derived from RNA transcripts. A first-round RT-PCR of the TCR CDR3 used the HTBI primer set. Using its own MiXCR run on the multiplex PCR reads, TCRdb lists one record per CDR3 protein. The repertoire holds 500,000 or so distinct CDR3 sequences, with roughly 15% as singletons. What was sequenced was blood. All receptors derive from a young woman with Graves' ophthalmopathy.

This clonotype was seen a few times. V and J are TRBV20-1 and TRBJ2-7, with 7 bases aligning to TRBD2. Germline assignment: CDR1 DFQATT and CDR2 SNEGSKA (reference sequence). The CDR3 is 15 amino acids. The ends lost 6 bases at V and 4 bases at J; junction bases unmatched: 15. The CDR3, as DNA: TGCAGTGCCCCAACGGACGGGAGGCCCCCATACGAGCAGTACTTC. This gives the protein CSAPTDGRPPYEQYF.

This clonotype was seen many times. This chain connects TRBV7-2 to TRBJ2-7; TRBD2 matches 8 bases. The CDR3 runs 14 residues. V shed 3 bases and J 3 bases; nucleotides not matched to a gene: 4. Germline assignment: CDR1 SGHTA and CDR2 FQGNSA. CDR3 amino acids: CASSFGLANYEQYF. CDR3 DNA: TGTGCCAGCAGCTTTGGACTAGCCAACTACGAGCAGTACTTC.

This clonotype was counted a few times. The chain links TRBV27 to TRBJ1-1, with a weak D call TRBD1 (6 bases). The CDR3 loop spans 15 amino acids. Germline lookup yields CDR1 MNHEY and CDR2 SMNVEV (reference sequence). With 3 bases removed from V and 7 bases from J, the gap between germline ends came to 18 bases. CDR3 bases: TGTGCCAGCAGTTTCGGGGGCCCTTCTGGGGGTGAAGCTTTCTTT. This sequence encodes CASSFGGPSGGEAFF.

The chain recombines TRBV6-1 with TRBJ1-6, with D hard to call. V was clipped by 11 bases and J by 10 bases, with 9 bases between them. The CDR3 extends over 10 amino acids. Germline CDR1 is MNHNS and CDR2 is SASEGT. CDR3 amino acids: CAFGYSPLHF. CDR3 DNA: TGTGCCTTCGGGTACTCACCCCTCCACTTT.

This chain uses TRBV28 with TRBJ1-2, with D possibly TRBD1 on 5 matching bases. Germline V gives CDR1 MDHEN, CDR2 SYDVKM. The CDR3 has 14 residues. With 4 bases removed from V and 1 base from J, the gap between germline ends came to 10 bases. Here the CDR3 reads CASSSGTVNYGYTF. Here the CDR3 DNA reads TGTGCCAGCAGTTCTGGGACGGTTAACTATGGCTACACCTTC.

This clonotype was detected ten times or more. The chain recombines TRBV12-3 or TRBV12-4 with TRBJ2-7, with 7 nucleotides matching TRBD1. The CDR3 is 15 amino acids. The junction had 8 bases not matched to a gene; V was cut back by 4 bases and J by 2 bases. CDR3 bases: TGTGCCAGCAGTTCGGACAGGCGGTTCCCCTACGAGCAGTACTTC. Translated: CASSSDRRFPYEQYF.

This chain connects TRBV4-1 to TRBJ2-1, with 9 bases lining up with TRBD1. V lost 3 bases to trimming and J lost 2 bases; unmatched junction nucleotides: 5. Per the germline V gene, CDR1 is MGHRA and CDR2 is YSYEKL. This CDR3 spans 16 amino acids. The CDR3 bases are TGCGCCAGCAGCCATTCCGGGACAGGGACCTACAATGAGCAGTTCTTC. Translation gives CASSHSGTGTYNEQFF.

This clonotype was observed many times. This chain joins TRBV27 and TRBJ2-7, with a weak D call TRBD2 (6 bases). V was pared by 3 bases and J by 5 bases, with 14 bases between. The CDR3 has 14 residues. In germline, CDR1 is MNHEY, CDR2 SMNVEV (reference sequence). The CDR3 loop is CASSFNGRLNEQYF. In nucleotides, the CDR3 is TGTGCCAGCAGTTTTAACGGGAGACTCAACGAGCAGTACTTC.

The V gene is TRBV15, the J gene TRBJ1-4; a weak D match, TRBD1 (5 bases). There are 13 residues in the CDR3. Germline-derived CDR1 and CDR2 are LNHNV and YYDKDF (reference sequence). The V and J ends lost 3 bases and 5 bases respectively, with 7 bases between them. The CDR3 nucleotides are TGTGCCACCAGCAGGGAGGGGAATGAAAAACTGTTTTTT. Translating it yields CATSREGNEKLFF.

This clonotype was seen many times. The rearrangement uses TRBV28 and TRBJ2-1; 8 nucleotides agree with TRBD1. J gave up 1 base and V 7 bases, and 3 bases lay outside the gene matches. This CDR3 has 14 amino acids. The V gene's germline CDR1 is MDHEN and CDR2 SYDVKM. For the CDR3, the DNA is TGTGCCAGCACAGGGGGCAGATCCTACAATGAGCAGTTCTTC. Residues: CASTGGRSYNEQFF.

CDR3 nucleotide sequence: TGCAGCGTTGAAGATGTTTTCTCCCAGGACAGGCGGTACAATGAGCAGTTCTTC. It codes for CSVEDVFSQDRRYNEQFF. The chain is built from TRBV29-1 and TRBJ2-1; 7 bases are shared with TRBD1. V gave up 0 bases and J gave up 4 bases; unmatched junction bases: 15. Germline assignment: CDR1 SQVTM and CDR2 ANQGSEA. The CDR3 length is 18 residues.